Listed below are T cell receptor beta chains from one sample, sequenced in a study of T cells in Graves' hyperthyroidism and ophthalmopathy. Via MiXCR, TCRdb re-called the multiplex PCR reads, giving one row per CDR3 protein. There are fewer than 650,000 distinct CDR3 sequences in the sample; 46% occur only once, and 44% lies in the top ten. What was sequenced was peripheral blood or thyroid tissue (not recorded which). These receptors were obtained from an adult woman with Graves' disease, either hyperthyroidism or ophthalmopathy (not recorded which). The CDR3 runs from the conserved cysteine through the conserved F or W. Each record gives: J gene, V gene, D gene, clone size, CDR3 DNA, CDR3 protein. The D gene is left open where the match is weak. Clone size appears in some rows only: once, few, many, or a class for an expanded clone.

J gene: TRBJ1-2
V gene: TRBV29-1
D gene: -
clone size: few
CDR3 DNA: TGCAGCGTTGATGACGGGGTTACTTCTTGGTATGGCTACACCTTC
CDR3 protein: CSVDDGVTSWYGYTF

J gene: TRBJ2-7
V gene: TRBV6-1
D gene: TRBD1
clone size: many
CDR3 DNA: TGTGCCAGCGGGAGTACAGGGGTCCCCGAGCAGTACTTC
CDR3 protein: CASGSTGVPEQYF

J gene: TRBJ2-7
V gene: TRBV29-1
D gene: TRBD1
clone size: -
CDR3 DNA: TGCAGCACCTCAGGGGGATCGTACGAGCAGTACTTC
CDR3 protein: CSTSGGSYEQYF

J gene: TRBJ2-2
V gene: TRBV5-1
D gene: TRBD2
clone size: many
CDR3 DNA: TGCGCCAGCAGCTTGGTAGCGGGAGCTAACACCGGGGAGCTGTTTTTT
CDR3 protein: CASSLVAGANTGELFF

J gene: TRBJ1-5
V gene: TRBV2
D gene: TRBD1
clone size: many
CDR3 DNA: TGTGCCAGCAGCGCGGACAGGGTATCGTATCAGCCCCAGCATTTT
CDR3 protein: CASSADRVSYQPQHF

J gene: TRBJ1-2
V gene: TRBV7-2
D gene: TRBD1
clone size: many
CDR3 DNA: TGTGCCAGCAGCTTAGGGTACAGGGGACGGAACTATGGCTACACCTTC
CDR3 protein: CASSLGYRGRNYGYTF

J gene: TRBJ1-1
V gene: TRBV19
D gene: TRBD1
clone size: -
CDR3 DNA: TGTGCCAGTAGCGCGACAGGGATGAACACTGAAGCTCTCTTT
CDR3 protein: CASSATGMNTEALF

J gene: TRBJ1-2
V gene: TRBV10-3
D gene: TRBD1
clone size: -
CDR3 DNA: TGTGCCATCAGTGACCACACAGGGGGGGATGGCTACACCTTC
CDR3 protein: CAISDHTGGDGYTF

J gene: TRBJ2-2
V gene: TRBV5-1
D gene: -
clone size: many
CDR3 DNA: TGCGCCAGCAGCTTGCGCCAGGGTAGTGGCACCGGGGAGCTGTTTTTT
CDR3 protein: CASSLRQGSGTGELFF

J gene: TRBJ2-2
V gene: TRBV20-1
D gene: TRBD2
clone size: -
CDR3 DNA: TGCAGTGCTAGAGAATCCGGGACTAGCGGGAACATGAGGACCGGGGAGCTGTTTTTT
CDR3 protein: CSARESGTSGNMRTGELFF

J gene: TRBJ2-7
V gene: TRBV20-1
D gene: -
clone size: many
CDR3 DNA: TGCAGTGCTAGACCTCAGGGAGGCGAGCAGTACTTC
CDR3 protein: CSARPQGGEQYF

J gene: TRBJ1-2
V gene: TRBV29-1
D gene: TRBD1
clone size: -
CDR3 DNA: TGCAGCGTTGATGGGGGGGACAGAACACGCTGGGGCTACACCTTC
CDR3 protein: CSVDGGDRTRWGYTF

J gene: TRBJ2-5
V gene: TRBV4-2
D gene: -
clone size: -
CDR3 DNA: TGTGCCAGCAGCCACGACTTGGGGGAGGAGACCCAGTACTTC
CDR3 protein: CASSHDLGEETQYF

J gene: TRBJ1-2
V gene: TRBV20-1
D gene: -
clone size: -
CDR3 DNA: TGCAGCCGCTATTCCGGGGACGATGGCTACACCTTC
CDR3 protein: CSRYSGDDGYTF

J gene: TRBJ2-6
V gene: TRBV24-1
D gene: -
clone size: few
CDR3 DNA: TGTGCCACCAGTGACGACTCTGGGGCCAACGTCCTGACTTTC
CDR3 protein: CATSDDSGANVLTF

J gene: TRBJ2-7
V gene: TRBV4-3
D gene: TRBD1
clone size: -
CDR3 DNA: TGCGCCAGCAGCCAGGGTGGACAGGGCTACTACGAGCAGTACTTC
CDR3 protein: CASSQGGQGYYEQYF

J gene: TRBJ1-1
V gene: TRBV14
D gene: -
clone size: many
CDR3 DNA: TGTGCCAGCAGCCAAACTCGGAGTGGTACTGAAGCTTTCTTT
CDR3 protein: CASSQTRSGTEAFF

J gene: TRBJ2-5
V gene: TRBV7-9
D gene: -
clone size: -
CDR3 DNA: TGTGCCAGCAGTCCCCCGTGGGGCCTGGATAAGACCCAGTACTTC
CDR3 protein: CASSPPWGLDKTQYF

J gene: TRBJ2-2
V gene: TRBV10-3
D gene: -
clone size: many
CDR3 DNA: TGTGCCATCTCGTCCCATGCTTTTTCCCGGACCGGGGAGCTGTTTTTT
CDR3 protein: CAISSHAFSRTGELFF

J gene: TRBJ1-6
V gene: TRBV11-2
D gene: -
clone size: many
CDR3 DNA: TGTGCCAGCAGCTTATCGGGGCGGAGGAATTCACCCCTCCACTTT
CDR3 protein: CASSLSGRRNSPLHF

J gene: TRBJ2-6
V gene: TRBV29-1
D gene: -
clone size: many
CDR3 DNA: TGCAGCGTTACTGGGGCCAACGTCCTGACTTTC
CDR3 protein: CSVTGANVLTF

J gene: TRBJ1-1
V gene: TRBV20-1
D gene: TRBD1
clone size: -
CDR3 DNA: TGCAGTGCTAGTGGGGTCGGACAGGGGACCATGAACACTGAAGCTTTCTTT
CDR3 protein: CSASGVGQGTMNTEAFF